Detailed here is one TCR beta chain. Participants came from fewer than 25 US areas, aged about 18 to 95 years. The recovered donors of Cohort 3 showed two negative PCRs, clearance, or symptom resolution. Original processing methods: Counts of nucleated cells, estimated from reference gene primer amplification, were obtained. Some clones are missing from TCRdb's copy, which holds only in-frame ones; the method was immunoSEQ multiplex PCR. For V, J and clone size, that table is used; D and trimming come from the DNA. The sample records 250,000 to 300,000 clones, 90% being singletons. The trim removed 7 bases at V and 7 bases at J, leaving 2 bases unmatched. The CDR3 loop spans 12 amino acids. CDR1 and CDR2 from the germline V gene are ENHRY and SYGVKD. This entry is derived from a study of blood T cell repertoires in COVID-19.

The sample was PBMCs or T cells enriched from blood (not recorded which). The genes are TRBV10-3 and TRBJ2-1; TRBD1 matches at 9 bases. The sequence came from a woman aged 25 to 39 who had recovered from COVID-19. The CDR3 region is CAITGTGNEQFF. For the CDR3, the DNA is TGTGCCATCACCGGGACAGGGAATGAGCAGTTCTTC.